This T cell receptor (beta chain) appears in the sequencing data of a study of glioma-infiltrating T cells after dendritic cell vaccination. Study as a whole: Autologous tumor lysate was loaded overnight onto monocyte-derived dendritic cells grown seven days with IL-4 and GM-CSF. Three intradermal dendritic cell vaccine injections were given every two weeks.

The PCR used 60 V beta and 13 J beta primers. TCRdb's copy holds only in-frame clones and misses some; the assay was immunoSEQ multiplex PCR. The table records 100,000 or so clones, around 89% of them present only once. Time point given: after dendritic cell vaccination, including at tumor progression/relapse. Germline assignment: CDR1 SEHNR and CDR2 FQNEAQ (reference sequence). This CDR3 is built from 14 residues. V gave up 1 base and J gave up 3 bases, with 6 bases separating them. Sequenced material: blood, taken after dendritic cell vaccination. The chain combines TRBV7-9 with TRBJ1-4; perhaps TRBD1 as D (6 bases). This TCR came from a human donor with glioblastoma. In DNA form, the CDR3 reads TGTGCCAGCAGCTTAGGGACAGCTAATGAAAAACTGTTTTTT. Its protein product is CASSLGTANEKLFF.